The entry below gives a single T cell receptor (beta chain) sequence along with its context. There is no known antigen for this receptor. No quality values exist for individual bases; no much larger clone is one base distant. The cohort consisted of approximately 690 healthy bone marrow donors. All cohort members were sampled while nominally healthy, although unrecorded immune exposures were likely present. CMV serostatus was positive for about 300 and negative for about 50% of the roughly 700 cohort members, and was not recorded for this donor. A peripheral blood sample was provided by each donor, and peripheral blood mononuclear cells were used for TCR beta sequencing. The Qiagen DNeasy Blood Extraction Kit was used to extract genomic DNA from the blood cell samples. Per the germline V gene, SGDLS is the CDR1 and YYNGEE is the CDR2. Relative to germline, V is missing 5 bases and J is missing 4 bases, with 6 bases of the junction outside any gene match. From its cysteine to its phenylalanine, the CDR3 spans 15 amino acids. CDR3 DNA only is kept here, 45 bases in frame from base 1.

The data derive from a study of cytomegalovirus exposure and HLA in healthy donors (dated by TCRdb to about 2017). Background for the entire study: According to an earlier analysis of 587 of the donors, 150 million to 200 million T cells yielded some 120 million unique TCR beta sequences and around 280 Gb of sequence data. An early release that covered fewer than 750 HLA-typed donors contained approximately 300 gigabases of sequencing data and approximately 85 million unique TCR sequences. Among the approximately 430 genotyped donors, more than 70% belonged to the genetic ancestry cluster associated with self-reported Caucasian donors. The study aimed to test whether signatures of past pathogen exposure could be identified by cataloging public T cell receptors. The T cell repertoires of 666 subjects were profiled by immunosequencing and related to cytomegalovirus serostatus. Besides the first cohort of around 700 subjects, a separate validation cohort made up of 90 to 150 different subjects was used. High-throughput TCR immunosequencing, statistical association of individual TCRs with disease status, and machine learning were combined to predict cytomegalovirus infection status. A later analysis re-examined previously published TCR beta repertoires from over 500 donors and added high-resolution HLA genotyping to investigate patterns of TCR occurrence. Rather than drawing on any new phenotypic data, the later analysis identified candidate immune exposures from TCR beta sequences and the way those sequences occurred across donors. An earlier analysis of 587 of the donors used high-throughput TCR beta sequencing to judge whether each TCR beta V gene segment behaved as functional or pseudogenic. Alongside the repertoire data, information on donor age, sex, ethnicity and CMV serostatus was compiled. In a later genetic analysis, genome-wide SNP genotypes for about 65% of the roughly 670 donors were used, and that subset was treated as a discovery cohort. Every repertoire in the discovery cohort had been generated on one and the same sequencing platform. Both class I and class II loci were covered by HLA typing, at four-digit resolution. The number of donors typed differed by locus, with about 620-630 for A, B, C, DRB1 and DQB1, roughly 520 for DQA1, approximately 570 for DPA1, and around 450 for DPB1. Five DR-DQ haplotypes were handled as single units for association and clustering because linkage in the cohort was strong. Among roughly 400 genotyped donors of the cohort, an average of about 240,000 unique TCR beta nucleotide sequences were sequenced per donor, around a sixth of them non-productive.

The library was prepared using the immunoSEQ multiplex PCR assay. For the multiplex PCR, a mixture combining 60 forward primers for TCR Vbeta segments and 13 reverse primers for TCR Jbeta segments was used. A multiplex PCR assay on genomic DNA amplified the CDR3 region of rearranged TCR beta genes. The amplified TCR beta libraries were sequenced on the Illumina HiSeq System as 87-base-pair reads. Regarding the original processing steps: In a later analysis, 80 million or so unique TCR beta chains were counted across the 500 to 700 repertoires, and roughly 11 million of these chains were shared by at least two donors. A nearest-neighbor algorithm error-corrected the raw reads and collapsed the reads into unique sequences, merging closely related sequences to remove PCR and sequencing errors. To assign V, D and J gene segments, CDR3 sequences were aligned to IMGT reference sequences. For a sequence to be retained, a match of at least six nucleotides was required to both a V gene segment and a J gene segment. A rearrangement counted as productive if the CDR3 had no stop codons and remained in frame with V and J, and every other rearrangement counted as non-productive. Following IMGT convention, CDR3 was defined as the stretch from the second conserved V-encoded cysteine up to the conserved J-encoded phenylalanine. In an earlier analysis of 500 to 650 of the donors, sequences lacking an unambiguous match to a single V gene segment were excluded. An earlier analysis of over 450 of the donors classified V segments as functional when productive rearrangements were above 56.7% and as segregating when the standard deviation between donors was above 5%. A statistical classification framework was built to diagnose cytomegalovirus status from the catalog of TCR beta chain sequences. In a later analysis, TCR nucleotide sequences were compared against IMGT/GENE-DB human TR gene sequences so that V and J genes could be assigned. The TCRdist pipeline was used in a later analysis to assign CDR3 sequences and most-parsimonious VDJ recombination scenarios. In a later analysis, each TCR beta chain was defined by its CDR3 amino acid sequence together with its V-gene family, and reads without a unique V-gene family were excluded. To address suspected cross-contamination and a sequencing artifact, a later analysis removed 450 to 700 highly shared, low-generation-probability nucleotide sequences. For each public chain, a later analysis derived a clonal expansion index from normalized ranks of inferred template counts within each repertoire. In a later analysis, generation probabilities were computed using a VDJ recombination model fitted to out-of-frame rearrangements, and the results were checked against IGoR. In a later analysis, TCR-TCR, TCR-HLA and TCR-CMV co-occurrence was scored with hypergeometric tests, and a repertoire-size bias correction was applied to TCR pairs. False discovery rates were estimated in a later analysis by permuting HLA or CMV assignments 20 times. In a later analysis, co-occurring TCRs were grouped using DBSCAN, with TCRdist sequence similarity added in when clustering inside HLA-allele-positive subsets. For co-occurrence clustering, repertoires with fewer than 30,000 or more than 120,000 public chains were excluded, along with five repertoires with anomalous nucleotide sharing. TCRdb limited this immuneACCESS table to in-frame rearrangements with V and J called. A share of clones is missing; checked studies link under half to unresolved V genes, and the rest is unexplained. Clone size and the V and J calls come from that table; the DNA yielded D and trimming. For this sample the table gives roughly 130,000 clones, of which around 73% were detected only once. The top ten constitute about 3.1% of the sample.

The paper as a whole reports these results and caveats: In an earlier analysis of several hundred of the donors, most TCR beta V segments were observed in productive rearrangements about 87% or about 30% of the time, broadly matching IMGT annotations. A cluster of highly shared sequence variants was judged likely to represent a technical artifact of the sequencing pipeline. Three of the identified cytomegalovirus-associated TCR beta chains were confirmed in vitro to be specific for cytomegalovirus antigens. In a later analysis, HLA-associated TCR beta chains showed more clonal expansion and lower generation probabilities than non-associated chains that were equally common. The presence/absence analyses assumed that sequencing depth was roughly uniform across donors, and that assumption may not be true. The 87-base-pair reads could not distinguish some IMGT-functional V segments, including TRBV6-2 and TRBV6-3, so those segments were excluded. Because counts were too low, roughly 16 rarely observed V segments, including chromosome 9 orphons, were left out of the earlier analysis of 587 of the donors. V-gene and J-gene trimming of TCR beta chains was associated with a missense DCLRE1C variant in a later genetic analysis, and the association was replicated in an independent cohort. A total of roughly 160 TCR beta chains were listed by the study as associated with cytomegalovirus. The only immune exposure information available for the cohort was CMV serostatus. Most TCR sequences were observed very rarely across donors, whereas some public TCRs were present in many individuals. A further reported finding was that TCR beta sequences accurately predicted the HLA-A and HLA-B alleles for most subjects in the first cohort. According to a later analysis, TCR association rates differed among HLA loci, with DRB1 alleles showing the most associated TCRs and HLA-C alleles showing the fewest. Because HLA typing was unavailable for some donors at each locus, only the typed subset was used in association tests. In a later analysis, 15,000 to 20,000 TCR beta sequences were associated with specific HLA alleles at a false discovery rate of 0.05. The cohort was sequenced for TCR beta chains only, and without alpha or paired-chain data the features that could be detected were limited. Linkage disequilibrium might explain the correlated functional status among segregating V segments, but an unknown experimental factor could not be ruled out. Strong co-occurrence of HLA alleles, especially DR and DQ, made assigning TCR associations to individual alleles difficult. Most CMV-associated TCR beta chains appeared to be HLA-restricted in a later analysis, and the HLA associations seemed to be driven largely by CMV exposure. In a later genetic analysis, fewer N-insertions in productive TCRs were reported among donors in an Asian-associated ancestry cluster than the roughly 700-donor mean. Several of the top co-occurrence clusters appeared to be linked to parvovirus B19, influenza, CMV and Epstein-Barr virus, according to a later analysis. The classifier was reported to diagnose cytomegalovirus status with high specificity and sensitivity in both the original cohort and the validation cohort. The authors suggested that the approach could potentially be extended to other disease states and immunological phenotypes.

The sample taken for sequencing was PBMCs. This receptor was taken from a human donor in good health. The sequence joins TRBV9 to TRBJ2-6, with 7 bases matching TRBD2. CDR3 loop: CASRGGDSGANVLTF. The nucleotides read TGTGCCAGCAGGGGAGGGGATTCGGGGGCCAACGTCCTGACTTTC.